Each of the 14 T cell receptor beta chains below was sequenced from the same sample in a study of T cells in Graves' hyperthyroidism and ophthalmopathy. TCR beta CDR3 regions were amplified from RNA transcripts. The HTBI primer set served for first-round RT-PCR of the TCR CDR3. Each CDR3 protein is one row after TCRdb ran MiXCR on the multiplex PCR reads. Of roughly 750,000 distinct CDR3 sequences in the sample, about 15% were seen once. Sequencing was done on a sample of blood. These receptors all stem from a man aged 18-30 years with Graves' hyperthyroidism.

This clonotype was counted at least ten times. CDR3 in amino acids: CASSRTPYEQYF. The DNA for the CDR3 is TGTGCCAGCAGTCGGACCCCCTACGAGCAGTACTTC. V and J are TRBV6-2 or TRBV6-3 and TRBJ2-7; D gene unclear. This CDR3 has 12 amino acids. V dropped 5 bases and J dropped 2 bases, with 7 bases sitting between them. From germline, CDR1 is MNHEY and CDR2 SVGEGT.

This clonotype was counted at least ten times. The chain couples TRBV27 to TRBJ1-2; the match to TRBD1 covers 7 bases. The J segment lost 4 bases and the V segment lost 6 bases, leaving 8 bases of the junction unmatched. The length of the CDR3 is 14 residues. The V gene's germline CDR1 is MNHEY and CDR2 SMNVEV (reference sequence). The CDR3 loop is CASRPGQRIYGYTF. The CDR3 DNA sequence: TGTGCCAGCAGGCCGGGACAGAGAATCTATGGCTACACCTTC.

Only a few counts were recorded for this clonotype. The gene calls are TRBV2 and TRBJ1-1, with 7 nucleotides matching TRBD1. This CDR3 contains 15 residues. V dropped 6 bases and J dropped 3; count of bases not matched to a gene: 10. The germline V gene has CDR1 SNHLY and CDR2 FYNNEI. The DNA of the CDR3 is TGTGCCAGCAGCTTAGAACAGGGGTTGGACACTGAAGCTTTCTTT. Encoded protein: CASSLEQGLDTEAFF. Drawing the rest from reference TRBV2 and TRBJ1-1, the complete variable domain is EPEVTQTPSHQVTQMGQEVILRCVPISNHLYFYWYRQILGQKVEFLVSFYNNEISEKSEIFDDQFSVERPDGSNFTLKIRSTKLEDSAMYFCASSLEQGLDTEAFFGQGTRLTVV.

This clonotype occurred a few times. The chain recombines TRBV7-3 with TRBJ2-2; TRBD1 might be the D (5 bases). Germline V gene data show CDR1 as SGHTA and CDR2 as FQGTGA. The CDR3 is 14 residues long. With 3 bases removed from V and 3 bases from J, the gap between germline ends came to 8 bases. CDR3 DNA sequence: TGTGCCAGCAGCTTCCCAGGGCACACCGGGGAGCTGTTTTTT. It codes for CASSFPGHTGELFF. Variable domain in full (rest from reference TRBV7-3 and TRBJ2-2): GAGVSQTPSNKVTEKGKYVELRCDPISGHTALYWYRQSLGQGPEFLIYFQGTGAADDSGLPNDRFFAVRPEGSVSTLKIQRTERGDSAVYLCASSFPGHTGELFFGEGSRLTVL.

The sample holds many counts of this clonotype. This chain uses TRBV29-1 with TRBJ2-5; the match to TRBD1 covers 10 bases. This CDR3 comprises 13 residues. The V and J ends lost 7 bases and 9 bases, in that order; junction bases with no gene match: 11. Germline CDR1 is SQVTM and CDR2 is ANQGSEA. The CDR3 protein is CSGGQGLVEAQYF. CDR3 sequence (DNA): TGCAGCGGGGGACAGGGGCTCGTGGAGGCCCAGTACTTC.

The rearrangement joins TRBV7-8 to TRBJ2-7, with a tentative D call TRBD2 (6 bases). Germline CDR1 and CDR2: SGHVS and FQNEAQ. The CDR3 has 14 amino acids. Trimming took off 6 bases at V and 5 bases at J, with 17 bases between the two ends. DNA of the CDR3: TGTGCCAGCAGGTCCTGGGGGGACGGGGACGAGCAGTACTTC. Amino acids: CASRSWGDGDEQYF.

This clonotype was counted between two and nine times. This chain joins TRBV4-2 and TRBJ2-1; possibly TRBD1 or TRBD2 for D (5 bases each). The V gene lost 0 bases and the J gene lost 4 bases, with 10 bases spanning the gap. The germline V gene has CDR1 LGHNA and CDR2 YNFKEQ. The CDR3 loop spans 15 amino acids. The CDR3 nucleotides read TGTGCCAGCAGCCAAGAGGGGACGGTGTACAATGAGCAGTTCTTC. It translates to CASSQEGTVYNEQFF.

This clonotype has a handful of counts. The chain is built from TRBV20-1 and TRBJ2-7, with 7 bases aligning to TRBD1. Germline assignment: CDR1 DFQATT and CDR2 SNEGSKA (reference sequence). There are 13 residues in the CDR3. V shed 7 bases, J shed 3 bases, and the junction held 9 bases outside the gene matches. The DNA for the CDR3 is TGCAGTGGTAACAGGGGTCCTTTCTACGAGCAGTACTTC. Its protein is CSGNRGPFYEQYF.

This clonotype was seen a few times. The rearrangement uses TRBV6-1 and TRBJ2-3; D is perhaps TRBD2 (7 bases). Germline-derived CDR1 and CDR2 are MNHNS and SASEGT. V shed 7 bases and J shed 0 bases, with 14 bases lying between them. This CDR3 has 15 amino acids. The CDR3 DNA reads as TGTGCCAGCAACCCGGGGGGCTGGAGCACAGATACGCAGTATTTT. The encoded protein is CASNPGGWSTDTQYF.

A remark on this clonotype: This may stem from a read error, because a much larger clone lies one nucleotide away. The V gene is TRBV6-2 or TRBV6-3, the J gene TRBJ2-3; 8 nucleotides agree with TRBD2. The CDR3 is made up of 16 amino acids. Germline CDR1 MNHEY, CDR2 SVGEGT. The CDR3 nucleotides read TGTGCCAGCAGTTACGCCACTAGCGGAAAGACAGATACGCGGTATTTT. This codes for CASSYATSGKTDTRYF.

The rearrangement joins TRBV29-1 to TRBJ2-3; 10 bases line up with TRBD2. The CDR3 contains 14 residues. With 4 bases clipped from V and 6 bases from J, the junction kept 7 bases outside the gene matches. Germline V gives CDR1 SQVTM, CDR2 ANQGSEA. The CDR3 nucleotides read TGCAGCGTTGTACTAGCGGGACCCGCCGATACGCAGTATTTT. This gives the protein CSVVLAGPADTQYF.

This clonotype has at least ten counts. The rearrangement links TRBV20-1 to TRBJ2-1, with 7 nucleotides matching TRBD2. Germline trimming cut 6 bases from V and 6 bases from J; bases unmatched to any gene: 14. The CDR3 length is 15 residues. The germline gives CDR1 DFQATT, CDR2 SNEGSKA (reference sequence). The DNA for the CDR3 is TGCAGTGCCTTAATCAGGACGGGAGGCCGCAATGAGCAGTTCTTC. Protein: CSALIRTGGRNEQFF.

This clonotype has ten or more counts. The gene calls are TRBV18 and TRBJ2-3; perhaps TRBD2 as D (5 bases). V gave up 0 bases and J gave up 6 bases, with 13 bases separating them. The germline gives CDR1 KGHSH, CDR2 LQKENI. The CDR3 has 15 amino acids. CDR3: CASSPPTIHRDTQYF. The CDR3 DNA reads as TGTGCCAGCTCACCACCGACTATCCACCGGGATACGCAGTATTTT.

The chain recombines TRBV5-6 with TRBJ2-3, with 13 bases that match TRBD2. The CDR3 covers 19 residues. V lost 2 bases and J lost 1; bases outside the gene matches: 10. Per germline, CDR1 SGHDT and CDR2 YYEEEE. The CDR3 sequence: CASSFNPGLAGSGTDTQYF. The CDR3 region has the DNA TGTGCCAGCAGCTTCAACCCGGGACTAGCGGGGTCTGGCACAGATACGCAGTATTTT.